These T cell receptor beta chains were read from a single sample in a study of T cells in Graves' hyperthyroidism and ophthalmopathy. From the multiplex PCR reads, TCRdb called clonotypes with MiXCR, one entry per CDR3 protein. The table has around 420,000 distinct CDR3 sequences, approximately 14% seen once. The sequencing sample was made of blood. The receptors here all came from a young woman with Graves' hyperthyroidism. CDR3s include the opening cysteine and the closing phenylalanine or tryptophan. The D gene is left open where the match is weak. Clone size, where shown, is once, few, many, or a class for clones that have expanded.

size	V	D	J	CDR3	DNA
once	TRBV28	NA	TRBJ2-3	CASRGLRAAAQQYF	TGTGCCAGCAGGGGGCTTAGGGCCGCGGCCCAGCAGTATTTT
many	TRBV19	NA	TRBJ1-1	CASMPGTGLGAFF	TGTGCCAGTATGCCAGGTACGGGCTTGGGAGCTTTCTTT
many	TRBV20-1	NA	TRBJ2-7	CSAKPLGGYEQYF	TGCAGTGCAAAACCACTCGGGGGCTACGAGCAGTACTTC
many	TRBV20-1	TRBD2	TRBJ2-5	CSAREHRLAGIRETQYF	TGCAGTGCTAGAGAGCATCGACTAGCGGGCATTCGGGAGACCCAGTACTTC
many	TRBV7-9	TRBD2	TRBJ2-7	CASSPAGKSYEQYF	TGTGCCAGCAGCCCAGCGGGAAAGTCCTACGAGCAGTACTTC
many	TRBV6-1	NA	TRBJ1-6	CASSNAGNSPLHF	TGTGCCAGCAGTAACGCCGGGAATTCACCCCTCCACTTT
once	TRBV27	TRBD2	TRBJ2-7	CASSSYIRTSGYEQYF	TGTGCCAGCAGTTCCTATATACGGACTAGCGGCTACGAGCAGTACTTC
NA	TRBV11-2	TRBD1	TRBJ2-3	CASSLEFVTGYTDTQYF	TGTGCCAGCAGCTTAGAGTTTGTGACAGGGTACACAGATACGCAGTATTTT
many	TRBV2	NA	TRBJ2-5	CASSEENSQETQYF	TGTGCCAGCAGTGAAGAGAATAGCCAAGAGACCCAGTACTTC
many	TRBV25-1	TRBD2	TRBJ2-7	CASSTSGSRNEQYF	TGTGCCAGCAGTACTAGCGGGAGTAGAAACGAGCAGTACTTC
few	TRBV7-2	NA	TRBJ2-4	CASSLEGYGAKNIQYF	TGTGCCAGCAGCTTAGAAGGATATGGAGCCAAAAACATTCAGTACTTC
many	TRBV20-1	TRBD2	TRBJ2-7	CSASSVGRGESSYEQYF	TGCAGTGCTAGCTCGGTGGGTCGGGGGGAGAGCTCCTACGAGCAGTACTTC
many	TRBV29-1	NA	TRBJ2-3	CSVTPRGRDTQYF	TGCAGCGTTACCCCAAGGGGAAGGGATACGCAGTATTTT
many	TRBV6-1	TRBD1	TRBJ2-1	CASRQRQGGIYNEQFF	TGTGCCAGCAGACAACGACAGGGGGGGATATACAATGAGCAGTTCTTC
once	TRBV12-3/TRBV12-4	NA	TRBJ2-3	CASSFTGPPTDTQYF	TGTGCCAGCAGTTTTACGGGACCCCCCACAGATACGCAGTATTTT
many	TRBV12-3/TRBV12-4	TRBD2	TRBJ2-1	CASSLVREVSYNEQFF	TGTGCCAGCAGTTTAGTCCGGGAGGTCTCCTACAATGAGCAGTTCTTC
many	TRBV5-1	TRBD2	TRBJ2-3	CASRRGDSTDTQYF	TGCGCCAGCAGGCGGGGGGACAGCACAGATACGCAGTATTTT
NA	TRBV10-3	TRBD2	TRBJ2-3	CAISHTSASTDTQYF	TGTGCCATCAGTCACACTAGCGCAAGCACAGATACGCAGTATTTT